This TCR beta chain was identified during a study of monozygotic twins with inflammatory bowel disease. Study-wide points: A reduction in TCRbeta diversity (inverse Simpson) was seen in IBD patients relative to healthy co-twins. Limited statistical power may explain no repertoire similarity difference between concordant and discordant twins.

This CDR3 contains 13 residues. Per germline, CDR1 SQVTM and CDR2 ANQGSEA. With regard to this clonotype: No antigen is known for it.

TCRdb re-called the 5' RACE reads, yielding one record per CDR3 amino acid sequence without DNA. The table lists roughly 150,000 distinct CDR3 sequences, with less than 2.5% in the top ten. The V and J genes are TRBV29-1 and TRBJ1-2; TCRdb proposes TRBD1, but this gene call is untestable without DNA. Specimen: blood. The sequence came from a human donor with ulcerative colitis or Crohn's disease, or a healthy co-twin of an affected twin (not recorded which). The CDR3 sequence is CSVQDRDHYGYTF.